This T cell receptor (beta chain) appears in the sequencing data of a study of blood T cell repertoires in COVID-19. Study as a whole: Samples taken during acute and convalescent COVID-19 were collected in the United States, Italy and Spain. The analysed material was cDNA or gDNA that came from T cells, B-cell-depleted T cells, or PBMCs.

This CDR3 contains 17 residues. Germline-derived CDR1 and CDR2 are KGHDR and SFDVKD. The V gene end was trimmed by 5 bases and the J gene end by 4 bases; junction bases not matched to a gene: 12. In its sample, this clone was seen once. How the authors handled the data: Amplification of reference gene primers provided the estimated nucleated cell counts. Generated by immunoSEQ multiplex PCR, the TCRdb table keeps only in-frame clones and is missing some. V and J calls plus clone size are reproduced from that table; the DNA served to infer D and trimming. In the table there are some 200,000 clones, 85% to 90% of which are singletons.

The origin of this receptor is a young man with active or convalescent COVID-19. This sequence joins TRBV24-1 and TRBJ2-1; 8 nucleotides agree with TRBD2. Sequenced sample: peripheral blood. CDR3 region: CATSASLAGRPYNEQFF. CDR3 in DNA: TGTGCCACCAGTGCTTCCCTAGCGGGTCGTCCTTACAATGAGCAGTTCTTC.